Listed below are T cell receptor beta chains from one sample, sequenced in a study of T-cell reconstitution after alpha-beta-depleted transplantation in children. TCRdb ran MiXCR on the PCR reads and lists one entry per CDR3 protein. The sample lists around 200,000 distinct CDR3 sequences; approximately 6.8% were seen once. Source: PBMCs from the stem cell graft donor, taken from the stem cell graft. These TCRs come from a human donor who donated a stem cell graft to a child with Wiskott-Aldrich syndrome. CDR3s include the opening cysteine and the closing phenylalanine or tryptophan. A D gene is named only where the DNA matches it firmly. Not every row has a clone size; where given, it reads once, few, many or a size class.

CDR3 protein: CASSFPGATDNEQFF
CDR3 DNA: TGTGCCAGCAGCTTCCCAGGAGCGACAGACAATGAGCAGTTCTTC
D gene: -
clone size: many
CDR3 length: 15
V gene: TRBV5-6
J gene: TRBJ2-1

CDR3 protein: CASSHPRYEQYF
CDR3 DNA: TGTGCCAGCAGTCACCCCAGGTACGAGCAGTACTTC
D gene: -
clone size: many
CDR3 length: 12
V gene: TRBV12-3/TRBV12-4
J gene: TRBJ2-7

CDR3 protein: CASSPYDISYEQYF
CDR3 DNA: TGTGCCAGCAGTCCCTACGATATTTCCTACGAGCAGTACTTC
D gene: -
clone size: many
CDR3 length: 14
V gene: TRBV2
J gene: TRBJ2-7

CDR3 protein: CASSEVDFTDTQYF
CDR3 DNA: TGCGCCAGCAGTGAAGTAGATTTCACAGATACGCAGTATTTT
D gene: -
clone size: many
CDR3 length: 14
V gene: TRBV10-1
J gene: TRBJ2-3

CDR3 protein: CAPSAAEAFF
CDR3 DNA: TGTGCCCCATCGGCAGCTGAAGCTTTCTTT
D gene: -
clone size: -
CDR3 length: 10
V gene: TRBV7-9
J gene: TRBJ1-1

CDR3 protein: CASSLARGDVQPHGYTF
CDR3 DNA: TGCGCCAGCAGCTTGGCCAGAGGGGACGTACAGCCTCATGGCTACACCTTC
D gene: -
clone size: many
CDR3 length: 17
V gene: TRBV5-1
J gene: TRBJ1-2

CDR3 protein: CATSGRPRTGTGELFF
CDR3 DNA: TGTGCCACCAGCGGGCGACCAAGGACAGGAACCGGGGAGCTGTTTTTT
D gene: TRBD1
clone size: many
CDR3 length: 16
V gene: TRBV15
J gene: TRBJ2-2

CDR3 protein: CASSLERSYNEQFF
CDR3 DNA: TGCGCCAGCAGCTTGGAGAGAAGCTACAATGAGCAGTTCTTC
D gene: -
clone size: many
CDR3 length: 14
V gene: TRBV5-1
J gene: TRBJ2-1

CDR3 protein: CASSVGPISGNTIYF
CDR3 DNA: TGTGCCAGCAGCGTAGGACCTATCTCTGGAAACACCATATATTTT
D gene: -
clone size: many
CDR3 length: 15
V gene: TRBV9
J gene: TRBJ1-3

CDR3 protein: CSALDRANYGYTF
CDR3 DNA: TGCAGTGCTTTGGACAGGGCGAACTATGGCTACACCTTC
D gene: TRBD1
clone size: many
CDR3 length: 13
V gene: TRBV20-1
J gene: TRBJ1-2

CDR3 protein: CASRRTGTVEQYF
CDR3 DNA: TGTGCCAGCAGACGGACAGGGACTGTTGAGCAGTACTTC
D gene: TRBD1
clone size: few
CDR3 length: 13
V gene: TRBV7-2
J gene: TRBJ2-7

CDR3 protein: CASSYSRMARKLYEQYF
CDR3 DNA: TGTGCCAGCAGTTACTCTAGAATGGCAAGGAAGCTCTACGAGCAGTACTTC
D gene: -
clone size: -
CDR3 length: 17
V gene: TRBV6-5
J gene: TRBJ2-7

CDR3 protein: CASSREGGVMNTEAFF
CDR3 DNA: TGTGCCAGCAGTCGAGAGGGGGGGGTAATGAACACTGAAGCTTTCTTT
D gene: -
clone size: many
CDR3 length: 16
V gene: TRBV12-3/TRBV12-4
J gene: TRBJ1-1

CDR3 protein: CSARKTPLRTDTQYF
CDR3 DNA: TGCAGTGCTAGGAAAACGCCTCTTCGGACAGATACGCAGTATTTT
D gene: -
clone size: few
CDR3 length: 15
V gene: TRBV20-1
J gene: TRBJ2-3

CDR3 protein: CASSQEEVWQGAEDTQYF
CDR3 DNA: TGTGCCAGCAGCCAAGAAGAGGTTTGGCAGGGGGCGGAAGATACGCAGTATTTT
D gene: TRBD1
clone size: few
CDR3 length: 18
V gene: TRBV3-1
J gene: TRBJ2-3

CDR3 protein: CASSFESEDEQFF
CDR3 DNA: TGTGCCAGCAGCTTCGAATCAGAGGATGAGCAGTTCTTC
D gene: -
clone size: -
CDR3 length: 13
V gene: TRBV5-4
J gene: TRBJ2-1

CDR3 protein: CASSVPQETQYF
CDR3 DNA: TGCGCCAGCAGCGTGCCACAAGAGACCCAGTACTTC
D gene: -
clone size: -
CDR3 length: 12
V gene: TRBV5-1
J gene: TRBJ2-5

CDR3 protein: CASSPVTRDGRAFF
CDR3 DNA: TGCGCCAGCAGCCCGGTTACTCGGGACGGGAGGGCTTTCTTT
D gene: -
clone size: -
CDR3 length: 14
V gene: TRBV5-1
J gene: TRBJ1-1

CDR3 protein: CAIRDEGSGRGYTF
CDR3 DNA: TGTGCCATCAGGGACGAGGGATCCGGTCGTGGCTACACCTTC
D gene: -
clone size: -
CDR3 length: 14
V gene: TRBV10-3
J gene: TRBJ1-2

CDR3 protein: CSAETRETQYF
CDR3 DNA: TGCAGTGCTGAAACTAGAGAGACCCAGTACTTC
D gene: -
clone size: many
CDR3 length: 11
V gene: TRBV20-1
J gene: TRBJ2-5

CDR3 protein: CASSQGPISGAGEQFF
CDR3 DNA: TGCGCCAGCAGCCAAGGCCCTATTTCCGGGGCGGGTGAGCAGTTCTTC
D gene: -
clone size: many
CDR3 length: 16
V gene: TRBV4-3
J gene: TRBJ2-1

CDR3 protein: CASTSPWGAYNEQFF
CDR3 DNA: TGTGCCAGCACCTCCCCATGGGGGGCCTACAATGAGCAGTTCTTC
D gene: -
clone size: many
CDR3 length: 15
V gene: TRBV12-3/TRBV12-4
J gene: TRBJ2-1

CDR3 protein: CSAPGTGDMNTEAFF
CDR3 DNA: TGCAGTGCTCCAGGGACAGGCGATATGAACACTGAAGCTTTCTTT
D gene: TRBD1
clone size: many
CDR3 length: 15
V gene: TRBV20-1
J gene: TRBJ1-1

CDR3 protein: CASSLQGTHTDTQYF
CDR3 DNA: TGCGCCAGCAGCTTGCAAGGCACACACACAGATACGCAGTATTTT
D gene: -
clone size: many
CDR3 length: 15
V gene: TRBV5-1
J gene: TRBJ2-3

CDR3 protein: CASIPPRGVEDTQYF
CDR3 DNA: TGCGCCAGCATCCCCCCGCGGGGGGTTGAAGATACGCAGTATTTT
D gene: TRBD2
clone size: many
CDR3 length: 15
V gene: TRBV10-2
J gene: TRBJ2-3

CDR3 protein: CASSPTGGRNNQPQHF
CDR3 DNA: TGTGCCAGCAGTCCGACAGGGGGTAGGAACAATCAGCCCCAGCATTTT
D gene: TRBD1
clone size: few
CDR3 length: 16
V gene: TRBV6-1
J gene: TRBJ1-5

CDR3 protein: CSARRQDNEQFF
CDR3 DNA: TGCAGTGCTAGAAGGCAGGACAATGAGCAGTTCTTC
D gene: -
clone size: many
CDR3 length: 12
V gene: TRBV20-1
J gene: TRBJ2-1

CDR3 protein: CASSQEKVHNQETQYF
CDR3 DNA: TGTGCCAGCAGCCAAGAGAAGGTGCACAACCAAGAGACCCAGTACTTC
D gene: -
clone size: -
CDR3 length: 16
V gene: TRBV3-1
J gene: TRBJ2-5

CDR3 protein: CASSLVGLNPSADTQYF
CDR3 DNA: TGCGCCAGCAGCTTGGTAGGTCTTAACCCGTCAGCAGATACGCAGTATTTT
D gene: -
clone size: many
CDR3 length: 17
V gene: TRBV5-1
J gene: TRBJ2-3

CDR3 protein: CASSLDRGAYEQYF
CDR3 DNA: TGTGCCAGCAGCTTAGACAGGGGCGCCTACGAGCAGTACTTC
D gene: TRBD1
clone size: many
CDR3 length: 14
V gene: TRBV7-6
J gene: TRBJ2-7

CDR3 protein: CASSLIGGLGQGVDEQYF
CDR3 DNA: TGTGCCAGCAGCTTAATAGGCGGTTTGGGACAGGGAGTGGACGAGCAGTACTTC
D gene: TRBD1
clone size: few
CDR3 length: 18
V gene: TRBV7-9
J gene: TRBJ2-7

CDR3 protein: CSWGTTGGGTDTQYF
CDR3 DNA: TGCAGTTGGGGGACGACGGGCGGAGGCACAGATACGCAGTATTTT
D gene: -
clone size: many
CDR3 length: 15
V gene: TRBV20-1
J gene: TRBJ2-3

CDR3 protein: CAAGTWYGYTF
CDR3 DNA: TGCGCTGCTGGGACCTGGTATGGCTACACCTTC
D gene: -
clone size: many
CDR3 length: 11
V gene: TRBV6-5
J gene: TRBJ1-2

CDR3 protein: CASSSSGRRYSAFF
CDR3 DNA: TGTGCCAGCAGCTCCTCCGGGAGAAGGTATTCGGCTTTCTTT
D gene: -
clone size: few
CDR3 length: 14
V gene: TRBV7-2
J gene: TRBJ1-1

CDR3 protein: CASRGTGLPYEQYF
CDR3 DNA: TGTGCCAGCAGGGGGACAGGCCTTCCCTACGAGCAGTACTTC
D gene: TRBD1
clone size: many
CDR3 length: 14
V gene: TRBV7-9
J gene: TRBJ2-7

CDR3 protein: CASGFLTSGKREQFF
CDR3 DNA: TGTGCCAGCGGCTTCCTTACTAGCGGGAAACGTGAGCAGTTCTTC
D gene: TRBD2
clone size: many
CDR3 length: 15
V gene: TRBV12-3/TRBV12-4
J gene: TRBJ2-1

CDR3 protein: CSARDSGVSNSPLHF
CDR3 DNA: TGCAGTGCTAGAGATTCTGGGGTTTCCAATTCACCCCTCCACTTT
D gene: -
clone size: many
CDR3 length: 15
V gene: TRBV20-1
J gene: TRBJ1-6

CDR3 protein: CASSLAFAGGFGTDTQYF
CDR3 DNA: TGCGCCAGCAGCTTGGCCTTCGCGGGGGGGTTCGGCACAGATACGCAGTATTTT
D gene: TRBD2
clone size: few
CDR3 length: 18
V gene: TRBV5-1
J gene: TRBJ2-3

CDR3 protein: CASSFQGATYEQYF
CDR3 DNA: TGTGCCAGCAGCTTTCAGGGGGCTACCTACGAGCAGTACTTC
D gene: TRBD1
clone size: many
CDR3 length: 14
V gene: TRBV7-2
J gene: TRBJ2-7

CDR3 protein: CASSTDRGITEAFF
CDR3 DNA: TGTGCCAGCAGTACGGACAGGGGGATCACTGAAGCTTTCTTT
D gene: TRBD1
clone size: many
CDR3 length: 14
V gene: TRBV12-3/TRBV12-4
J gene: TRBJ1-1

CDR3 protein: CASSYSGGFLLREQYF
CDR3 DNA: TGTGCCAGCAGTTACTCGGGAGGGTTCCTCCTCCGGGAGCAGTACTTC
D gene: TRBD2
clone size: many
CDR3 length: 16
V gene: TRBV6-5
J gene: TRBJ2-7

CDR3 protein: CSAREIAGRAEAFF
CDR3 DNA: TGCAGTGCTAGAGAAATCGCGGGGAGGGCTGAAGCTTTCTTT
D gene: -
clone size: many
CDR3 length: 14
V gene: TRBV20-1
J gene: TRBJ1-1

CDR3 protein: CASSSDRGGYEQYF
CDR3 DNA: TGTGCCAGCAGCTCCGACAGGGGGGGCTACGAGCAGTACTTC
D gene: TRBD1
clone size: many
CDR3 length: 14
V gene: TRBV7-9
J gene: TRBJ2-7

CDR3 protein: CASSSTGTSGNEQYF
CDR3 DNA: TGTGCCAGCAGCTCCACCGGGACTAGCGGGAACGAGCAGTACTTC
D gene: TRBD2
clone size: many
CDR3 length: 15
V gene: TRBV6-1
J gene: TRBJ2-7

CDR3 protein: CASTDSIYGYTF
CDR3 DNA: TGTGCCAGCACCGACAGTATCTATGGCTACACCTTC
D gene: -
clone size: many
CDR3 length: 12
V gene: TRBV6-5
J gene: TRBJ1-2

CDR3 protein: CSARGAGAVSEQFF
CDR3 DNA: TGCAGTGCTAGAGGGGCAGGGGCCGTTAGTGAGCAGTTCTTC
D gene: -
clone size: -
CDR3 length: 14
V gene: TRBV20-1
J gene: TRBJ2-1

CDR3 protein: CASSYGTSGIGEQYF
CDR3 DNA: TGTGCCAGCAGTTACGGGACTAGCGGGATTGGAGAGCAGTACTTC
D gene: TRBD2
clone size: many
CDR3 length: 15
V gene: TRBV6-5
J gene: TRBJ2-7

CDR3 protein: CASNLFIENSPLHF
CDR3 DNA: TGCGCCAGCAACCTGTTTATCGAAAATTCACCCCTCCACTTT
D gene: -
clone size: few
CDR3 length: 14
V gene: TRBV10-2
J gene: TRBJ1-6

CDR3 protein: CASSDTRDGPFGYTF
CDR3 DNA: TGTGCCAGCAGTGACACAAGGGACGGACCGTTCGGCTACACCTTC
D gene: -
clone size: -
CDR3 length: 15
V gene: TRBV2
J gene: TRBJ1-2

CDR3 protein: CASGWGPYGYTF
CDR3 DNA: TGCGCCAGCGGGTGGGGGCCCTATGGCTACACCTTC
D gene: -
clone size: many
CDR3 length: 12
V gene: TRBV5-1
J gene: TRBJ1-2